This T cell receptor beta chain was found in a study of CD8 T cells in Susac syndrome (dated by TCRdb to about 2019). With respect to the entire study: Of the Susac syndrome patients who were sequenced, roughly eight were in clinical remission while five or six had clinically active disease. At blood withdrawal, Susac syndrome patients were either therapy-naive, taking corticosteroids (in some cases with IVIg as well), or taking IVIg alone. Repertoire sequencing was used to test whether CD8+ T cell activation and differentiation in Susac syndrome was antigen driven. Results and caveats for the whole study, not just this receptor: No clonal expansion was detected in the CD4+ T cell repertoire of Susac syndrome patients. The number of individuals in the TCR sequencing and HLA analysis was acknowledged as relatively small.

About this clonotype itself: Its target antigen remains unknown. Nothing much larger sits one base from this clone, and base qualities are not available.

RNA was extracted using the RNeasy kit, and about 0.45 to 1 ug of the RNA was reverse transcribed with random hexamers. TCR beta CDR3 regions were amplified with the immunoSEQ multiplex PCR assay covering 54 Vbeta and 13 Jbeta segments. Bias from PCR amplification was corrected by using a synthetic template baseline for primer optimization and for computational correction. As for the authors' bioinformatics: Reads were assigned to V, D and J genes according to IMGT and analyzed in immunoSEQ Analyzer, with only productive sequences retained. To calculate clonality, Shannon entropy was normalized by log2 of the number of productive unique sequences and then subtracted from one. For each patient and control, public and private clones were evaluated among the 100 most prevalent clones. Clones were defined as Susac-specific if absent from the healthy and MS cohorts, from roughly 1,100 published viral clones and from other ImmuneACCESS disease sequences. TCRdb reprocessed the public reads (quality trimming at Q25 with fastp, clone calling with MiXCR) and kept in-frame beta chains. Rows are unified per CDR3 protein, each entry keeping the most common DNA and genes. The authors' filters were not applied to this entry. This sample comprises 150,000 to 200,000 distinct CDR3 sequences, approximately 94% of them detected only once. The ten largest account for approximately 0.11% of the sample.

From the cysteine up to the phenylalanine, the CDR3 has a length of 12 residues. Just the 36-base CDR3 DNA is kept, in frame starting at base 1. Via the germline V gene, CDR1 is SQVTM and CDR2 ANQGSEA. A distance of 14 bases separates the germline ends of V and J, which lose 4 bases and 8 bases respectively. High-throughput TCR beta sequencing profiled peripheral blood CD8+ and CD4+ T cells from healthy donors, Susac syndrome patients and multiple sclerosis patients. The Susac syndrome patients fulfilled recently defined diagnostic criteria for either definite or probable disease. Bulk CD8+ and CD4+ T cells were purified by magnetic negative isolation, while CD8+ TEMRA cells were enriched using FACS. Blood was drawn into EDTA tubes, processed within 24 hours, and PBMCs were isolated by density gradient centrifugation. PBMCs intended for TCR sequencing were frozen in liquid nitrogen and were later thawed in a 37 degrees C water bath. The sorted or isolated CD4+, CD8+ and CD8+ TEMRA cells reached a purity of at least 90%.

The chain is assembled from TRBV29-1 and TRBJ1-2; perhaps TRBD1 is the D gene, with 5 bases matching. Sequencing used CD4+ T cells from PBMCs. The source is a human donor with Susac syndrome. The CDR3 region: CSVAYRQGGYTF. The DNA sequence is given as TGCAGCGTTGCTTACAGGCAAGGAGGCTACACCTTC.